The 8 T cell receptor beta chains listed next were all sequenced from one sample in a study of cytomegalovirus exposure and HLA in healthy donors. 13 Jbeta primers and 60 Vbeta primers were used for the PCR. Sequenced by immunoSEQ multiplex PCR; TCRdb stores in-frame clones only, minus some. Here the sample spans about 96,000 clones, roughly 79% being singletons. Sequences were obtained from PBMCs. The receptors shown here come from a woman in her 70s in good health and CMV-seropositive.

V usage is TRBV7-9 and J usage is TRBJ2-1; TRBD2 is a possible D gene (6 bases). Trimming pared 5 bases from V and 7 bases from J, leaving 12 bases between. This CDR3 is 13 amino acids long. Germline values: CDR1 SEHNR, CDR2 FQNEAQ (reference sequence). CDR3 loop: CASSQTRMNEQFF. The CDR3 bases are TGTGCCAGCAGCCAGACTAGAATGAATGAGCAGTTCTTC. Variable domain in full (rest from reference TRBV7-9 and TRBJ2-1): DTGVSQNPRHKITKRGQNVTFRCDPISEHNRLYWYRQTLGQGPEFLTYFQNEAQLEKSRLLSDRFSAERPKGSFSTLEIQRTEQGDSAMYLCASSQTRMNEQFFGPGTRLTVL.

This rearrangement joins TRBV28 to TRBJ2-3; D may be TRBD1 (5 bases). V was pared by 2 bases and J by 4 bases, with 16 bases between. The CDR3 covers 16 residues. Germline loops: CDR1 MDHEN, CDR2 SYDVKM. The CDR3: CASSLGVRTSPDTQYF. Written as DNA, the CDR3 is TGTGCCAGCAGTTTAGGAGTCCGGACAAGCCCAGATACGCAGTATTTT.

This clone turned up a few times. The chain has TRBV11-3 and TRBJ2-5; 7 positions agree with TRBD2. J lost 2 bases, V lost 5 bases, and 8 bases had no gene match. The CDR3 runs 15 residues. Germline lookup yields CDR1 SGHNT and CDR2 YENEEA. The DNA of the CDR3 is TGTGCCAGCAGCCGGTCTTCGGGGGGACAAGAGACCCAGTACTTC. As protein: CASSRSSGGQETQYF.

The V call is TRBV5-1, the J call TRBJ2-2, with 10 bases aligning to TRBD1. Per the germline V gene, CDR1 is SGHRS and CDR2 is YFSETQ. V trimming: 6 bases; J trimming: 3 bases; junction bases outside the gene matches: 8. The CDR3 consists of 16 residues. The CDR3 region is CASIMGGTGDTGELFF. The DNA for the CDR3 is TGCGCCAGCATAATGGGAGGGACAGGGGACACCGGGGAGCTGTTTTTT.

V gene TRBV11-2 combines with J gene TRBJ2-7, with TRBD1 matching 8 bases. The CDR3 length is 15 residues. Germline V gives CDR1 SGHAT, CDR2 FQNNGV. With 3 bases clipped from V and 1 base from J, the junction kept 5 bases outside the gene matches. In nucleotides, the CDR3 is TGTGCCAGCAGCTTTGGGACAGGTTTTTCCTACGAGCAGTACTTC. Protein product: CASSFGTGFSYEQYF.

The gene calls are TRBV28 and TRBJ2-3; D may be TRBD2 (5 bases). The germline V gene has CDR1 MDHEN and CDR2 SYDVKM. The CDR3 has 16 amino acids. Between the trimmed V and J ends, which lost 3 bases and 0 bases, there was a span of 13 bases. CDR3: CASSLPGGTSTDTQYF. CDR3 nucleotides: TGTGCCAGCAGTTTGCCAGGAGGAACTAGCACAGATACGCAGTATTTT. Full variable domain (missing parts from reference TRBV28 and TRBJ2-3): DVKVTQSSRYLVKRTGEKVFLECVQDMDHENMFWYRQDPGLGLRLIYFSYDVKMKEKGDIPEGYSVSREKKERFSLILESASTNQTSMYLCASSLPGGTSTDTQYFGPGTRLTVL.

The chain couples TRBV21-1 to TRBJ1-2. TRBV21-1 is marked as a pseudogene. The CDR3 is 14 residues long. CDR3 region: CASSKEEGTYGYTF. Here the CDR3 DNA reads TGTGCCAGCAGCAAAGAGGAGGGGACCTATGGCTACACCTTC.

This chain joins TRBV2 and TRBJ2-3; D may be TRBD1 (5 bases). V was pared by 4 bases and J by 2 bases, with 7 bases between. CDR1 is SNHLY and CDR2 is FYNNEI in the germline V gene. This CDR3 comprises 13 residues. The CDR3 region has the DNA TGTGCCAGCAGTGGACAGAACACAGATACGCAGTATTTT. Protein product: CASSGQNTDTQYF.